The present T cell receptor (beta chain) was sequenced within a study of cytomegalovirus exposure and HLA in healthy donors (dated by TCRdb to between 2016 and 2019). A note on the overall study: An earlier analysis of approximately 640 of the donors reported 250 to 300 Gb of sequence data and 117 million unique TCR beta sequences from about 180 million T cells. The study used immunosequencing to profile the T cell repertoires of 600 to 850 subjects and linked those repertoires to cytomegalovirus serostatus. Typing coverage differed by locus: A, B, C, DRB1 and DQB1 were typed in roughly 629-640 donors, DQA1 in 522, DPA1 in roughly 590, and DPB1 in approximately 450. Roughly 300 gigabases of sequencing data and 91 million or so unique TCR sequences made up an early release that covered around 640 HLA-typed donors. Among about 400 genotyped donors of the cohort, an average of around 250,000 unique TCR beta nucleotide sequences was sequenced per donor, of which about 18% were non-productive. In a later genetic analysis, genome-wide SNP genotypes for about three fifths of the 666 donors were used, and that subset was treated as a discovery cohort. To study patterns of TCR occurrence, a later analysis re-analyzed previously published TCR beta repertoires from just over 650 donors and added high-resolution HLA genotyping. The study aimed to test whether signatures of past pathogen exposure could be identified by cataloging public T cell receptors. Of the 300 to 500 genotyped donors, approximately 81% were placed in the genetic ancestry cluster associated with self-reported Caucasian donors. To predict cytomegalovirus infection status, the study combined high-throughput TCR immunosequencing, statistical association of individual TCRs with disease status, and machine learning. Along with the approximately 620-subject first cohort, a separate validation cohort of over a hundred different subjects was used. Alongside the repertoire data, information on donor age, sex, ethnicity and CMV serostatus was compiled. Class I and class II HLA loci were covered by the typing at four-digit resolution. Every repertoire in the discovery cohort had been generated on one and the same sequencing platform. The later analysis used no new phenotypic data to find candidate immune exposures, relying instead on TCR beta sequences and their occurrence across donors. A few DR-DQ haplotypes were handled as single units for association and clustering because linkage in the cohort was strong. To decide whether each TCR beta V gene segment behaved as functional or pseudogenic, an earlier analysis of fewer than 750 of the donors relied on high-throughput TCR beta sequencing. Broader findings and caveats from the paper: In an earlier analysis of around 600 of the donors, most TCR beta V segments appeared in productive rearrangements about 87% or about 30% of the time, broadly matching IMGT annotations. V-gene and J-gene trimming of TCR beta chains was associated with a missense DCLRE1C variant in a later genetic analysis, and the association was replicated in an independent cohort. Most TCR sequences were seen in very few donors, while some public TCRs were found in many individuals. In vitro tests confirmed that a few of the cytomegalovirus-associated TCR beta chains recognize cytomegalovirus antigens. According to a later analysis, parvovirus B19, influenza, CMV and Epstein-Barr virus appeared linked to several top co-occurrence clusters. A group of highly shared sequence variants was considered likely to be a technical artifact of the sequencing pipeline. Specific HLA alleles were associated with 16,951 TCR beta sequences at a false discovery rate of 0.05 in a later analysis. Correlated functional status among segregating V segments might reflect linkage disequilibrium, but an unknown experimental factor could not be ruled out. The 87-base-pair reads could not distinguish some IMGT-functional V segments, including TRBV6-2 and TRBV6-3, so those segments were excluded. A later analysis found that most CMV-associated TCR beta chains appeared HLA-restricted, with HLA associations seemingly driven largely by CMV exposure. The classifier was reported to diagnose cytomegalovirus status with high specificity and sensitivity in both the original and validation cohorts. A further reported finding was that TCR beta sequences accurately predicted the HLA-A and HLA-B alleles for most subjects in the first cohort. When HLA alleles, especially DR and DQ, strongly co-occurred, attributing TCR associations to individual alleles was difficult. The cohort was sequenced for TCR beta chains only, and without alpha or paired-chain data the features that could be detected were limited. Sequencing depth was assumed to be roughly uniform across donors in the presence/absence analyses, though that assumption may not hold. Around 16 rarely observed V segments, including chromosome 9 orphons, were excluded from the earlier analysis of approximately 500 of the donors because counts were too low. For the cohort, immune exposure information was limited to CMV serostatus. A later analysis found that HLA-associated TCR beta chains were more clonally expanded and had lower generation probabilities than equally common non-associated chains. According to a later analysis, TCR association rates differed among HLA loci, with DRB1 alleles showing the most associated TCRs and HLA-C alleles showing the fewest. A total of 150 to 200 TCR beta chains were listed by the study as associated with cytomegalovirus. Because HLA typing was missing for some donors at each locus, association tests included only the typed subset. Compared with the approximately 600-donor mean, donors in an Asian-associated ancestry cluster had fewer N-insertions in productive TCRs, according to a later genetic analysis. The authors suggested that the approach could potentially be generalized to other disease states and immunological phenotypes.

The CDR3 holds 18 amino acids from the cysteine to the phenylalanine. This entry keeps only the CDR3 DNA: 54 bases, framed from base 1. CDR1 and CDR2 are read off the germline V gene as SGHTA and FQGNSA. The V end gives up 5 bases and the J end 6 bases, leaving 11 bases in the junction not matched to a gene. The cohort comprised fewer than 700 healthy bone marrow donors. All cohort members were sampled while nominally healthy, although unrecorded immune exposures were likely present. The donor tested CMV seropositive, placing the donor among the 310 or so seropositive members of the cohort. Every donor gave a peripheral blood sample, and the peripheral blood mononuclear cells from that sample were used for TCR beta sequencing. The Qiagen DNeasy Blood Extraction Kit was used to extract genomic DNA from the blood cell samples. Comment on this clone: There is no known antigen for this receptor. Per-base quality was not reported, and no clone a single base away is much larger than it.

Library method: the immunoSEQ multiplex PCR assay. The multiplex PCR relied on a mix of 60 forward primers for TCR Vbeta segments and 13 reverse primers for TCR Jbeta segments. A multiplex PCR assay on genomic DNA amplified the CDR3 region of rearranged TCR beta genes. The amplified TCR beta libraries were sequenced on the Illumina HiSeq System as 87-base-pair reads. As for how the authors treated the data: Across the 670 or so repertoires, a later analysis counted tens of millions of unique TCR beta chains, around 11 million of which were shared by at least two donors. To remove PCR and sequencing errors, raw reads were error-corrected and collapsed into unique sequences using a nearest-neighbor algorithm that merged closely related sequences. V, D and J gene segments were assigned by aligning CDR3 sequences to IMGT reference sequences. For a sequence to be retained, a match of at least six nucleotides was required to both a V gene segment and a J gene segment. A rearrangement was called productive if the CDR3 had no stop codons and remained in frame with V and J, and every other rearrangement was called non-productive. Following IMGT convention, CDR3 was defined as the stretch from the second conserved V-encoded cysteine to the conserved J-encoded phenylalanine. The earlier analysis of about 560 of the donors excluded any sequence lacking an unambiguous match to a single V gene segment. An earlier analysis of about 600 of the donors called V segments functional above 56.7% productive rearrangements and segregating when the between-donor standard deviation exceeded 5%. A statistical classification framework was built to diagnose cytomegalovirus status from the catalog of TCR beta chain sequences. A later analysis assigned V and J genes by comparing TCR nucleotide sequences with IMGT/GENE-DB human TR gene sequences. Using the TCRdist pipeline, a later analysis assigned CDR3 sequences along with most-parsimonious VDJ recombination scenarios. In a later analysis, each TCR beta chain was defined by its CDR3 amino acid sequence together with its V-gene family, and reads without a unique V-gene family were excluded. A later analysis removed 500 to 650 highly shared, low-generation-probability nucleotide sequences to deal with suspected cross-contamination and a sequencing artifact. A later analysis calculated a clonal expansion index for each public chain from normalized within-repertoire ranks of inferred template counts. A later analysis computed generation probabilities with a VDJ recombination model fitted to out-of-frame rearrangements, and checked the results against IGoR. In a later analysis, hypergeometric tests were used to score TCR-TCR, TCR-HLA and TCR-CMV co-occurrence, with a repertoire-size bias correction applied to TCR pairs. In a later analysis, false discovery rates were estimated by permuting HLA or CMV assignments 20 times. In a later analysis, co-occurring TCRs were grouped with DBSCAN, and TCRdist sequence similarity was added when clustering was performed within HLA-allele-positive subsets. Repertoires with fewer than 30,000 or more than 120,000 public chains, plus five repertoires with anomalous nucleotide sharing, were excluded from co-occurrence clustering. Not all clones reach the TCRdb copy of this immuneACCESS table, which keeps in-frame sequences only. Checked studies attribute under half of the gap to unresolved V genes and leave the rest unexplained. The DNA gave D and trimming, while V, J and clone size come from that table. This sample has 100,000 to 150,000 clones in its table, and under 85% of those were observed once. Around 8.5% of the sample lies in the top ten.

The receptor was derived from a woman in her forties or fifties in good health and CMV-seropositive. The chain is encoded by TRBV7-2 joined to TRBJ2-1; 15 of the junction bases match TRBD2. The sequenced material came from PBMCs. The bases read TGTGCCAGCAGCCTCACAGGGACTAGCGGGAGGATTACCAATGAGCAGTTCTTC. Translated, it reads CASSLTGTSGRITNEQFF.